This TCR beta chain was observed in a study of vaccination effects on CD4 cells after COVID-19. V dropped 5 bases and J dropped 1 base, with 13 bases sitting between them. The CDR3 consists of 15 residues. Germline-derived CDR1 and CDR2 are KGHDR and SFDVKD. Viral peptide pool expansion of antigen-specific CD4+ T cells preceded sequencing in the ViraFEST assay. Investigators separated out CD4+ T cells once around nine days of culture had passed. Vaccinated recipients, who were negative for nucleocapsid antibodies, had no history of SARS-CoV-2 infection. The authors exchanged half the medium for IL-2 medium on days 3 and 7. TCRdb's copy holds only in-frame clones and misses some; the assay was immunoSEQ multiplex PCR. This repertoire shows some 60,000 clones, around 77% found once; its top ten account for around 3%. With regard to this clone: Its antigen is unknown.

Study-level points and caveats: Nearly all vaccine-induced clones in healthy recipients recognized only SARS-CoV-2.

Sequenced material: CD4+ T cells from PBMCs cultured with HCoV-NL63 spike peptides, taken before COVID-19 vaccination. This rearrangement joins TRBV24-1 to TRBJ2-5; D may match TRBD1 or TRBD2 (6 bases each). The sequence was obtained from a human donor who received a COVID-19 vaccine. This CDR3 reads CATSGGRGGQETQYF. DNA for the CDR3: TGTGCCACCAGTGGGGGCAGGGGAGGCCAAGAGACCCAGTACTTC.